This T cell receptor beta chain was profiled in a study of blood T cells in healthy people across ages. The CDR3 contains 14 residues. V was shortened by 7 bases and J by 7 bases, with 18 bases between the two germline ends. Germline CDR1 reads SGHRS; CDR2 reads YFSETQ. This clonotype was found many times. The authors ran a second PCR of roughly 7 to 11 cycles using a sample-barcoded 5' primer and a J-beta primer mix. TCRdb itself ran the 5' RACE reads through MiXCR, one entry per CDR3 protein. The sample carries roughly 830,000 distinct CDR3 sequences, roughly 60% recorded once. There were healthy Caucasian individuals from Russia, aged roughly 6 to 100, serving as donors.

V is TRBV5-1 and J is TRBJ2-1, with D perhaps being TRBD1 or TRBD2 (7 bases each). Sequencing was carried out using blood. This TCR derives from a man aged 30-40 years in good health. The CDR3 sequence: CASQGGGLGNEQFF. The CDR3 bases are TGCGCCAGCCAGGGGGGGGGGCTTGGAAATGAGCAGTTCTTC.